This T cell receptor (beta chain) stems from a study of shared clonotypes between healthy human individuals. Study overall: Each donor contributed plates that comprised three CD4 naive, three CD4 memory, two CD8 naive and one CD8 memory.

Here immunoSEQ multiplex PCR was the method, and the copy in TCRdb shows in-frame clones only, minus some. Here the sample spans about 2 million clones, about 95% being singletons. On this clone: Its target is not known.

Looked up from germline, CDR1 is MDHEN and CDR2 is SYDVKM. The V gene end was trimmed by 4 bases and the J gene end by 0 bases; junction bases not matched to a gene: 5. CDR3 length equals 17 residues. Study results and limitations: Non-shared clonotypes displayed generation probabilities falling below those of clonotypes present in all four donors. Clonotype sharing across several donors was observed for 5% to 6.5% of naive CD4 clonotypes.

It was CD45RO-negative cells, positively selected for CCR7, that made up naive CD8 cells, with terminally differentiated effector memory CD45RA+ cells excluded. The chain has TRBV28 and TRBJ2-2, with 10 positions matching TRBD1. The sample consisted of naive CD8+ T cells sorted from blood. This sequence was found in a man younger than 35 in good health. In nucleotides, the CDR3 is TGTGCCAGCAGTTGGACAGGGGGAGTCGCGAACACCGGGGAGCTGTTTTTT. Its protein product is CASSWTGGVANTGELFF. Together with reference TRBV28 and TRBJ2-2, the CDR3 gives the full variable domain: DVKVTQSSRYLVKRTGEKVFLECVQDMDHENMFWYRQDPGLGLRLIYFSYDVKMKEKGDIPEGYSVSREKKERFSLILESASTNQTSMYLCASSWTGGVANTGELFFGEGSRLTVL.